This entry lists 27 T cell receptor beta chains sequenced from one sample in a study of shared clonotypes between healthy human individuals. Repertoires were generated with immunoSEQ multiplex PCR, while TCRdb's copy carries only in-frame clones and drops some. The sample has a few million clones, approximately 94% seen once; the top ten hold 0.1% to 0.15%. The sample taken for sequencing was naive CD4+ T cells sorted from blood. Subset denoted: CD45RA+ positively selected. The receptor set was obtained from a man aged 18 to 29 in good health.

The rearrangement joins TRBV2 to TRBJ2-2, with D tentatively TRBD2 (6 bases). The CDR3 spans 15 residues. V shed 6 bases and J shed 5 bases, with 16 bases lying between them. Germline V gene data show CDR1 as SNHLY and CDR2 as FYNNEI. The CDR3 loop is CASRTSWIGTGELFF. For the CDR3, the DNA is TGTGCCAGCAGAACTAGCTGGATCGGGACCGGGGAGCTGTTTTTT.

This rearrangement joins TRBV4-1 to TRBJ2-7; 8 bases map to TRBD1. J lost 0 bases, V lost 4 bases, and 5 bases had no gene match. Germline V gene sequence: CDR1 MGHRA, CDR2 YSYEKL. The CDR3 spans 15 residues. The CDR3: CASSPGQGTSYEQYF. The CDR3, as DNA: TGCGCCAGCAGCCCCGGACAGGGAACCTCCTACGAGCAGTACTTC.

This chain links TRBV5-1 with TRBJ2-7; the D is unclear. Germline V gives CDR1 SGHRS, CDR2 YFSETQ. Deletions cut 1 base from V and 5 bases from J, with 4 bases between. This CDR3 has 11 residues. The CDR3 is CASSLTDEQYF. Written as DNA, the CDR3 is TGCGCCAGCAGCTTGACCGACGAGCAGTACTTC.

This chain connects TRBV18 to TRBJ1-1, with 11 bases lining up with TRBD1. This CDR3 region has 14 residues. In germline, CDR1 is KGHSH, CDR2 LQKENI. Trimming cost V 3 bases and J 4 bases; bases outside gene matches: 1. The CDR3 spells CASSPDRGLTEAFF. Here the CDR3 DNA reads TGTGCCAGCTCACCGGACAGGGGGCTCACTGAAGCTTTCTTT.

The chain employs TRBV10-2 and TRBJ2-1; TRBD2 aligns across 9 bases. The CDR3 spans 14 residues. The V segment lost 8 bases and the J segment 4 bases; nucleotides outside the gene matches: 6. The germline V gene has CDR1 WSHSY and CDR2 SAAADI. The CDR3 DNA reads TGCGCCAGCGGGTCCAGCGGGAGGTACAATGAGCAGTTCTTC. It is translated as CASGSSGRYNEQFF.

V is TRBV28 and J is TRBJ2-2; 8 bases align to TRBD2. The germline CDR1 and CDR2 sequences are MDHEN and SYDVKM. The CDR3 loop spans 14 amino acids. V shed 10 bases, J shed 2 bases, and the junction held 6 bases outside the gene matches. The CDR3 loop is CATTSGLNTGELFF. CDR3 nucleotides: TGTGCCACTACTAGCGGCCTTAACACCGGGGAGCTGTTTTTT.

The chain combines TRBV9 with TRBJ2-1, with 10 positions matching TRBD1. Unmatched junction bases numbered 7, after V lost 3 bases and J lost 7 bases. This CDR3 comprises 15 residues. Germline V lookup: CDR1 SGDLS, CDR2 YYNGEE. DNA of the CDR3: TGTGCCAGCAGCGGAGGACAGGGGGTCGGAAATGAGCAGTTCTTC. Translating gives CASSGGQGVGNEQFF.

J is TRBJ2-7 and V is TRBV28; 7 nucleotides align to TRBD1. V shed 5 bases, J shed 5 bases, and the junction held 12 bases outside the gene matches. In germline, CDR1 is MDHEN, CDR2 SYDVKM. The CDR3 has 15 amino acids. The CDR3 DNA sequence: TGTGCCAGCAGTGAAAAGGGGGCATTAAGCCACGAGCAGTACTTC. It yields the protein CASSEKGALSHEQYF.

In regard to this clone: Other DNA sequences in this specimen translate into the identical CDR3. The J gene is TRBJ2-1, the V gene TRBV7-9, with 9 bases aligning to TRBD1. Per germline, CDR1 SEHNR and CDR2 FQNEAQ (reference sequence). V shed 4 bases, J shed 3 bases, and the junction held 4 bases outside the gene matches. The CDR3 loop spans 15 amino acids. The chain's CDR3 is CASSSGQGSYNEQFF. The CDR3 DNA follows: TGTGCCAGCAGCTCCGGACAGGGGAGCTACAATGAGCAGTTCTTC.

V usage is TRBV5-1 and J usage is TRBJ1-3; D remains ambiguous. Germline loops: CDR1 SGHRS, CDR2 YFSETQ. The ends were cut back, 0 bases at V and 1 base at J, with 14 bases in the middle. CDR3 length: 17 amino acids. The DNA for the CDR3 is TGCGCCAGCAGCTTGGAGGCGGGGAAGAAATCTGGAAACACCATATATTTT. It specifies CASSLEAGKKSGNTIYF.

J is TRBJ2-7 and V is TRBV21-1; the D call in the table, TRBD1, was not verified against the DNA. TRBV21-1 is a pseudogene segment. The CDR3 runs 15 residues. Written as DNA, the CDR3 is TGTGCCAGCATTCCCGCATGGAACAGGGGATTCGAGCAGTACTTC. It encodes CASIPAWNRGFEQYF.

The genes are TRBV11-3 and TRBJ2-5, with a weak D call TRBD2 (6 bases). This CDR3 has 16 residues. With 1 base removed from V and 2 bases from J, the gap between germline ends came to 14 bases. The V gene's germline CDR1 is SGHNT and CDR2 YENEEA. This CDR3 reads CASSLGGGAIQETQYF. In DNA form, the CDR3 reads TGTGCCAGCAGCTTAGGCGGCGGGGCGATACAAGAGACCCAGTACTTC.

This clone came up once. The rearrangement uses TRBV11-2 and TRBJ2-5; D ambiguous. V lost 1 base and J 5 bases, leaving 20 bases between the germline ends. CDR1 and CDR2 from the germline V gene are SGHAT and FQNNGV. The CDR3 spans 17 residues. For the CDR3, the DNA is TGTGCCAGCAGCTTAGGTAGGGCAGCTCGTCGGTGGGAGACCCAGTACTTC. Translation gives CASSLGRAARRWETQYF.

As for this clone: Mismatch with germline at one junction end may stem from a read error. The CDR3 sequence: CASSEEWGRRNF. CDR3 bases: TGTGCCAGCAGTGAAGAGTGGGGACGTAGAAATTTT. The chain is built from TRBV6-1 and TRBJ2-3; D tentatively fits TRBD1 or TRBD2 (5 bases each). The CDR3 is 12 residues long. The germline V gene encodes CDR1 MNHNS and CDR2 SASEGT.

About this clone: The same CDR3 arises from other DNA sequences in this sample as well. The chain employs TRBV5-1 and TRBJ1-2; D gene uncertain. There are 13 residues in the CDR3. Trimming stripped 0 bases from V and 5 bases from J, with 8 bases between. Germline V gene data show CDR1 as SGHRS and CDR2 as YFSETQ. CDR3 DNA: TGCGCCAGCAGCTTGGAGGGAGGGTATGGCTACACCTTC. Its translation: CASSLEGGYGYTF.

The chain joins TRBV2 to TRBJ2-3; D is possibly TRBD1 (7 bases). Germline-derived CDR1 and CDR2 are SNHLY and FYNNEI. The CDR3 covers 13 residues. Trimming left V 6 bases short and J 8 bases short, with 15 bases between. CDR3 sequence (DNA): TGTGCCAGCAGGCAAACAGGGGAGGCTACGCAGTATTTT. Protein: CASRQTGEATQYF. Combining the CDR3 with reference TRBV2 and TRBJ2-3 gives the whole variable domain EPEVTQTPSHQVTQMGQEVILRCVPISNHLYFYWYRQILGQKVEFLVSFYNNEISEKSEIFDDQFSVERPDGSNFTLKIRSTKLEDSAMYFCASRQTGEATQYFGPGTRLTVL.

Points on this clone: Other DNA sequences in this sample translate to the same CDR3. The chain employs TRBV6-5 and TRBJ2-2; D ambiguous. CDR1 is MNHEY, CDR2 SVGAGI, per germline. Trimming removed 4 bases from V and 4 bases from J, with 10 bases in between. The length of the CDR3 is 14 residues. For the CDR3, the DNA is TGTGCCAGCAGTTCCCCGGGCGGCACCGGGGAGCTGTTTTTT. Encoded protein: CASSSPGGTGELFF.

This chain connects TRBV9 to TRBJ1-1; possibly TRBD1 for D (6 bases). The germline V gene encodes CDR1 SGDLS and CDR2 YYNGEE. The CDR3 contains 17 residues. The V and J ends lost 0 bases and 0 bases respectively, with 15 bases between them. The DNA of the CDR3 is TGTGCCAGCAGCGTAGGAGGGAGCGGGGGCCTGAACACTGAAGCTTTCTTT. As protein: CASSVGGSGGLNTEAFF.

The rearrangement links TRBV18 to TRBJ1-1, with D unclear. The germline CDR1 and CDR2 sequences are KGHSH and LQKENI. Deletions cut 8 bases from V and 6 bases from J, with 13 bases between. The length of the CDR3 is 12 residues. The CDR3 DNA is TGTGCCAGCCTGGGCCTATCGGCTGAAGCTTTCTTT. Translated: CASLGLSAEAFF.

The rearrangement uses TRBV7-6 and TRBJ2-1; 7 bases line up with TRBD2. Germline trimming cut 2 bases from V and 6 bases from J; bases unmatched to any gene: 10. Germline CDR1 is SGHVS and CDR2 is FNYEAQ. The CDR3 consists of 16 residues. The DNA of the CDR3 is TGTGCCAGCAGCTTATTTCGCGCGGGAGCAGGCAATGAGCAGTTCTTC. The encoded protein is CASSLFRAGAGNEQFF.

This CDR3 reads CSARTMGEQFF. The DNA for the CDR3 is TGCAGTGCCAGGACAATGGGTGAGCAGTTCTTC. The genes are TRBV20-1 and TRBJ2-1; the D gene is possibly TRBD1 (5 bases). This CDR3 is built from 11 residues. The V end lost 6 bases, the J end lost 9 bases, and 12 bases lay between the germline ends. Germline CDR1 and CDR2: DFQATT and SNEGSKA (reference sequence).

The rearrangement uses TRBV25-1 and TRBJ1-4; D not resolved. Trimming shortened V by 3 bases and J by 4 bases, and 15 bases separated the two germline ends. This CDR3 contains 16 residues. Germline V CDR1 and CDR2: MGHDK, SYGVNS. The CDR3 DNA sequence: TGTGCCAGCAGTGACCGGCGACAAATTGGTAATGAAAAACTGTTTTTT. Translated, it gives CASSDRRQIGNEKLFF.

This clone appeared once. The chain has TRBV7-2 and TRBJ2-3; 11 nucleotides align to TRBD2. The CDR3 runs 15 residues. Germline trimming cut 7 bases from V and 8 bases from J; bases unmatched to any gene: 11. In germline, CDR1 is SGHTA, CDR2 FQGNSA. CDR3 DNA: TGTGCCAGCATCCCGACTAGCGGGATTGCCGGTACGCAGTATTTT. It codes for CASIPTSGIAGTQYF.

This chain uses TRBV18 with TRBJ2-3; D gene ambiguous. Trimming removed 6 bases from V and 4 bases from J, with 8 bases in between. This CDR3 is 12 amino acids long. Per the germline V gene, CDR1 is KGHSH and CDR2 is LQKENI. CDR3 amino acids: CASSTAPDTQYF. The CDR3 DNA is TGTGCCAGCTCGACTGCCCCAGATACGCAGTATTTT.

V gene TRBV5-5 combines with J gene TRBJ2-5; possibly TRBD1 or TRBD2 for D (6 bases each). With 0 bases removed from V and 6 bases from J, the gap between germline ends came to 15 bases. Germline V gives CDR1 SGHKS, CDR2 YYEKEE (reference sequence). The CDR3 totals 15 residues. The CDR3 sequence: CASSLEQGGKKTQYF. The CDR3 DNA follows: TGTGCCAGCAGCTTGGAACAGGGAGGAAAAAAGACCCAGTACTTC.

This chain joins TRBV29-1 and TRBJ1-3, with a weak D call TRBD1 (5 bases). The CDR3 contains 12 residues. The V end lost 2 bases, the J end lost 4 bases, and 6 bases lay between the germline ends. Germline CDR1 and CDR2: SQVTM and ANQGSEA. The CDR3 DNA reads TGCAGCGTTGAAAGACAGGGAAACACCATATATTTT. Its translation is CSVERQGNTIYF.

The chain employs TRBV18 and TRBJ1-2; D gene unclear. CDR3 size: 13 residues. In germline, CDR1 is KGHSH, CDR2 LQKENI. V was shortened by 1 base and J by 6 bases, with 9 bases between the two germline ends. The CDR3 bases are TGTGCCAGCTCACCACAGGGATCGGATGGCTACACCTTC. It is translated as CASSPQGSDGYTF.